The 26 T cell receptor beta chains given below trace back to one sample, sequenced in a study of CD8 T cells in ankylosing spondylitis (dated by TCRdb to about 2017). General study outcomes and caveats: Blood from ankylosing spondylitis patients appeared to be characterized by a TCR beta motif composed of under ten highly homologous amino acid variants.

The library was built by means of 5' RACE. Sequenced on an Illumina HiSeq 2500. TCRdb applied fastp at Q25 and MiXCR to the public reads, then kept only in-frame beta chains. Rows are unified per CDR3 protein, each entry keeping the most common DNA and genes. Counted in this sample were approximately 520,000 distinct CDR3 sequences; 5.3% of them appeared once. Jointly, the top ten make up 3% to 4.5% of the sample. No antigen has been identified for these receptors. Sequencing was done on a sample of blood, either unsorted or a sorted T cell fraction (not recorded which). The receptors derive from a male donor with ankylosing spondylitis.

In this sample, this clonotype turned up many times. J is TRBJ1-6 and V is TRBV20-1; possible D gene TRBD1, 6 bases. Deletions cut 1 base from V and 9 bases from J, with 13 bases between. The CDR3 runs to 14 residues. CDR1 is DFQATT, CDR2 SNEGSKA, per germline (reference sequence). This chain's CDR3 is CSARAGTSASPLHF. Here the CDR3 DNA reads TGCAGTGCTAGAGCCGGGACATCAGCTTCACCCCTCCACTTT.

There are many counts of this clonotype. The chain recombines TRBV5-1 with TRBJ1-6; 7 bases are a match to TRBD1. Germline assignment: CDR1 SGHRS and CDR2 YFSETQ. CDR3 length: 18 residues. V lost 0 bases, J lost 8 bases, and 14 bases stayed unmatched. The CDR3 bases are TGCGCCAGCAGCTTGGAACTAAGGGGGCCCACTACTTATTCACCCCTCCACTTT. This encodes CASSLELRGPTTYSPLHF.

This clonotype was picked up many times. V gene TRBV7-3 combines with J gene TRBJ2-4, with unresolved D. The CDR3 is made up of 12 amino acids. V was cut by 6 bases and J by 5 bases, with 8 bases left in between. Germline V CDR1 and CDR2: SGHTA, FQGTGA. The CDR3 spells CASRSTENIQYF. The CDR3 nucleotides are TGTGCCAGCAGGTCTACAGAAAACATTCAGTACTTC.

This chain links TRBV28 with TRBJ2-3; possible D gene TRBD2, 7 bases. The length of the CDR3 is 14 residues. CDR1 MDHEN and CDR2 SYDVKM come from the germline V gene. V shed 5 bases and J shed 5 bases, with 14 bases lying between them. In DNA, the CDR3 is TGTGCCAGCAGTCCCTACGGGGGGCGAGATACGCAGTATTTT. Protein sequence: CASSPYGGRDTQYF.

This clonotype was picked up many times. The chain joins TRBV15 to TRBJ2-7; 9 bases agree with TRBD1. This CDR3 is 19 amino acids long. Germline-derived CDR1 and CDR2 are LNHNV and YYDKDF (reference sequence). Trimming cost V 2 bases and J 2 bases; bases outside gene matches: 16. CDR3 bases: TGTGCCACCAGCAGACATAACGACAGGGGGAATTCCCCTACCTACGAGCAGTACTTC. It is translated as CATSRHNDRGNSPTYEQYF.

This clonotype was seen more than once but under ten times. This rearrangement joins TRBV20-1 to TRBJ2-1; 9 bases match TRBD1. The CDR3 spans 14 residues. CDR1 DFQATT and CDR2 SNEGSKA come from the germline V gene (reference sequence). The V and J ends lost 5 bases and 6 bases, in that order; junction bases with no gene match: 8. CDR3 DNA: TGCAGTGCTTCGCGGACAGGGGATGGCAATGAGCAGTTCTTC. Its translation is CSASRTGDGNEQFF.

This clonotype was detected a few times. CDR3 protein: CASSANRVQTEAFF. CDR3 nucleotide sequence: TGTGCCAGCAGCGCAAACAGGGTGCAGACTGAAGCTTTCTTT. The chain has TRBV7-2 and TRBJ1-1; possible D gene TRBD1, 6 bases. V shed 5 bases and J shed 5 bases, with 15 bases lying between them. This CDR3 has 14 amino acids. Germline loops: CDR1 SGHTA, CDR2 FQGNSA.

This clonotype showed up many times. The chain has TRBV4-3 and TRBJ2-7, with 9 bases aligning to TRBD1. CDR3 size: 18 residues. V shed 1 base, J shed 3 bases, and the junction held 13 bases outside the gene matches. The V gene's germline CDR1 is LGHNA and CDR2 YSLEER. Here the CDR3 reads CASSQGILATGGSYEQYF. The CDR3 nucleotides are TGCGCCAGCAGCCAAGGCATACTTGCGACAGGGGGTAGCTACGAGCAGTACTTC.

This rearrangement joins TRBV7-9 to TRBJ2-4; D gene ambiguous. This CDR3 region has 12 residues. Germline CDR1 is SEHNR and CDR2 is FQNEAQ (reference sequence). CDR3 bases: TGTGCGGGCCTGGGGGCCAAAAACATTCAGTACTTC. As protein: CAGLGAKNIQYF.

In its sample, this clonotype was seen many times. V usage is TRBV29-1 and J usage is TRBJ2-1; TRBD2 is a possible D gene (5 bases). The CDR3 sequence is 15 residues long. The V gene's germline CDR1 is SQVTM and CDR2 ANQGSEA. V was pared by 4 bases and J by 0 bases, with 13 bases between. DNA for the CDR3: TGCAGCGTTGGGGGAGAAAGAAACTCCTACAATGAGCAGTTCTTC. This translates into CSVGGERNSYNEQFF.

In its sample, this clonotype was seen many times. The J gene is TRBJ2-1, the V gene TRBV3-1; 9 positions agree with TRBD2. The CDR3 extends over 15 amino acids. In germline, CDR1 is LGHDT, CDR2 YNNKEL (reference sequence). The V segment lost 4 bases and the J segment 2 bases; nucleotides outside the gene matches: 3. CDR3 sequence reads: CASSRRGGTYNEQFF. DNA of the CDR3: TGTGCCAGCAGCCGGCGGGGGGGCACCTACAATGAGCAGTTCTTC.

This clonotype was seen repeatedly, ten times or more. V and J are TRBV9 and TRBJ1-4, with a weak D call TRBD1 (6 bases). Between the trimmed V and J ends, which lost 5 bases and 5 bases, there was a span of 13 bases. The CDR3 extends over 14 amino acids. Germline values: CDR1 SGDLS, CDR2 YYNGEE. The DNA of the CDR3 is TGTGCCAGCAGTCTAGGGGGTTTAAATGAAAAACTGTTTTTT. Amino acids: CASSLGGLNEKLFF. Based on the CDR3 plus reference TRBV9 and TRBJ1-4, the full variable domain is DSGVTQTPKHLITATGQRVTLRCSPRSGDLSVYWYQQSLDQGLQFLIQYYNGEERAKGNILERFSAQQFPDLHSELNLSSLELGDSALYFCASSLGGLNEKLFFGSGTQLSVL.

This clonotype has ten or more counts. The chain links TRBV20-1 to TRBJ2-7, with a possible D match to TRBD1 (5 bases). Trimming took off 5 bases at V and 5 bases at J, with 28 bases between the two ends. CDR3 length: 17 residues. Germline assignment: CDR1 DFQATT and CDR2 SNEGSKA (reference sequence). CDR3 amino acids: CSAFLYQPGANSDEQYF. The CDR3 coding sequence is TGCAGTGCTTTCCTTTACCAGCCTGGGGCCAATTCCGACGAGCAGTACTTC.

This clonotype was observed many times. The chain combines TRBV4-1 with TRBJ2-3; D unresolved. Germline V CDR1 and CDR2: MGHRA, YSYEKL. V gave up 5 bases and J gave up 2 bases, with 14 bases separating them. The CDR3 sequence is 15 residues long. The CDR3 nucleotides read TGCGCCAGCAGCTCCCGACCTTTGCCCACAGATACGCAGTATTTT. Its translation: CASSSRPLPTDTQYF.

This clonotype was detected many times. The chain recombines TRBV6-1 with TRBJ2-7; 11 nucleotides agree with TRBD2. The trim removed 6 bases at V and 2 bases at J, leaving 3 bases unmatched. This CDR3 has 14 amino acids. The germline CDR1 and CDR2 sequences are MNHNS and SASEGT. The CDR3 loop is CASRETSGAYEQYF. The CDR3 nucleotides read TGTGCCAGCAGGGAGACTAGCGGGGCCTACGAGCAGTACTTC.

This chain connects TRBV5-8 to TRBJ2-1; D not certain. V dropped 4 bases and J dropped 0 bases, with 11 bases sitting between them. The CDR3 length is 15 residues. Per germline, CDR1 SGHTS and CDR2 YDEGEE. This CDR3 reads CASSEDPSSYNEQFF. The DNA of the CDR3 is TGTGCCAGCAGCGAGGACCCGAGCTCCTACAATGAGCAGTTCTTC.

This clonotype came up many times. The J gene is TRBJ1-1, the V gene TRBV27; D uncertain. This CDR3 is 14 amino acids long. V was shortened by 6 bases and J by 1 base, with 12 bases between the two germline ends. Germline CDR1 MNHEY, CDR2 SMNVEV (reference sequence). The DNA of the CDR3 is TGTGCCAGCAGAAAGTCCGTTGGGAACACTGAAGCTTTCTTT. Encoded protein: CASRKSVGNTEAFF.

Ten or more counts support this clonotype. V is TRBV12-3 or TRBV12-4 and J is TRBJ1-4; D unclear. The CDR3 consists of 13 residues. V was clipped by 8 bases and J by 15 bases, with 22 bases between them. CDR3 sequence: CASGWDRVSQLFF. The CDR3 DNA reads TGTGCCAGCGGCTGGGATAGGGTCAGTCAATTGTTTTTT.

This clonotype appeared a few times. CDR3 in DNA: TGTGCCAGCAGTGACGGACAGCCGCTTGAAAGCACAGATACGCAGTATTTT. Protein sequence: CASSDGQPLESTDTQYF. The chain carries TRBV2 and TRBJ2-3; a possible D gene is TRBD1 (6 bases). Trimming stripped 3 bases from V and 0 bases from J, with 16 bases between. This CDR3 region has 17 residues. From germline, CDR1 is SNHLY and CDR2 FYNNEI. The full variable domain, with the rest looked up from reference TRBV2 and TRBJ2-3, is EPEVTQTPSHQVTQMGQEVILRCVPISNHLYFYWYRQILGQKVEFLVSFYNNEISEKSEIFDDQFSVERPDGSNFTLKIRSTKLEDSAMYFCASSDGQPLESTDTQYFGPGTRLTVL.

This clonotype was seen repeatedly, ten times or more. The V and J genes are TRBV6-5 and TRBJ1-2, with 10 bases lining up with TRBD1. CDR1 and CDR2 (germline): MNHEY, SVGAGI. The CDR3 extends over 14 amino acids. The V and J ends lost 3 bases and 6 bases, in that order; junction bases with no gene match: 4. This CDR3 is CASSYGTGEHGYTF. CDR3 bases: TGTGCCAGCAGTTATGGGACAGGGGAACATGGCTACACCTTC.

The gene calls are TRBV24-1 and TRBJ2-1; 7 positions match TRBD2. J was trimmed by 2 bases and V by 3 bases; bases with no gene match: 6. Germline V lookup: CDR1 KGHDR, CDR2 SFDVKD. CDR3 size: 16 residues. The CDR3, as DNA: TGTGCCACCAGTGATCCCCGACTAGCAGCCTACAATGAGCAGTTCTTC. Its translation is CATSDPRLAAYNEQFF.

CDR3 in amino acids: CASSGTSGINTGELFF. CDR3 nucleotide sequence: TGCGCCAGCAGCGGTACTAGCGGGATTAACACCGGGGAGCTGTTTTTT. The chain joins TRBV5-1 to TRBJ2-2, with 10 bases lining up with TRBD2. The CDR3 loop spans 16 amino acids. Germline V gene sequence: CDR1 SGHRS, CDR2 YFSETQ. V shed 4 bases and J 2 bases; nucleotides not matched to a gene: 5.

The sample holds many counts of this clonotype. V gene TRBV7-2 combines with J gene TRBJ2-1, with 8 bases that match TRBD1. Germline lookup yields CDR1 SGHTA and CDR2 FQGNSA. This CDR3 is built from 15 residues. The V and J ends lost 8 bases and 9 bases, in that order; junction bases with no gene match: 15. Here the CDR3 DNA reads TGTGCCAGCGCGAAGGCAGGGGGCCTCCGCGGTGAGCAGTTCTTC. Residues: CASAKAGGLRGEQFF.

This clonotype has at least ten counts. The chain is built from TRBV27 and TRBJ1-4; TRBD1 is a possible D gene (5 bases). V dropped 5 bases and J dropped 3 bases, with 13 bases sitting between them. The germline CDR1 and CDR2 sequences are MNHEY and SMNVEV (reference sequence). The CDR3 totals 15 residues. The CDR3, as DNA: TGTGCCAGCAGTCCTTGGGGGGGGGCTAATGAAAAACTGTTTTTT. It translates to CASSPWGGANEKLFF.

Many counts were recorded for this clonotype. The chain joins TRBV3-1 to TRBJ2-3, with 10 bases fitting TRBD2. Germline CDR1 is LGHDT and CDR2 is YNNKEL (reference sequence). This CDR3 region has 16 residues. V dropped 1 base and J dropped 5; count of bases not matched to a gene: 6. The CDR3 sequence is CASSQGTSGDRDTQYF. Here the CDR3 DNA reads TGTGCCAGCAGCCAAGGGACTAGCGGAGATAGAGATACGCAGTATTTT.

This clonotype was seen at least ten times. The chain recombines TRBV7-9 with TRBJ2-1; no clear D gene. Germline CDR1 is SEHNR and CDR2 is FQNEAQ (reference sequence). The CDR3 length is 12 residues. V lost 5 bases to trimming and J lost 8 bases, with 10 bases between them. The CDR3 is CASSGRTDEQFF. Here the CDR3 DNA reads TGTGCCAGCAGCGGCCGGACCGATGAGCAGTTCTTC.